The 5 T cell receptor beta chains below were found in one sample sequenced in a study of CD8 T cells in Susac syndrome. RNA, at about 0.5 to 1 ug, was reverse transcribed with random hexamers. One entry per CDR3 protein results from TCRdb running MiXCR on the immunoSEQ multiplex PCR reads. The sample consists of some 190,000 distinct CDR3 sequences, 90% to 95% of them appearing once. The sequenced sample was CD4+ T cells from PBMCs. The origin of the receptors is a human donor in good health.

The CDR3 DNA follows: TGTGCCAGCAGCCCGGTTGCTAGCGGAAGCACAGATACGCAGTATTTT. It codes for CASSPVASGSTDTQYF. V is TRBV7-8 and J is TRBJ2-3; 7 bases line up with TRBD2. The CDR3 has 16 amino acids. From germline, CDR1 is SGHVS and CDR2 FQNEAQ. The V gene end was trimmed by 5 bases and the J gene end by 0 bases; junction bases not matched to a gene: 8.

This chain links TRBV14 with TRBJ1-1; D call uncertain. In germline, CDR1 is SGHDN, CDR2 FVKESK. CDR3 length: 12 residues. With 4 bases removed from V and 7 bases from J, the gap between germline ends came to 10 bases. The DNA for the CDR3 is TGTGCCAGCAGCCTAGCGGGCCTTGAAGCTTTCTTT. It yields the protein CASSLAGLEAFF.

The chain recombines TRBV29-1 with TRBJ2-5; 8 nucleotides line up with TRBD1. In germline, CDR1 is SQVTM, CDR2 ANQGSEA. Germline trimming cut 4 bases from V and 5 bases from J; bases unmatched to any gene: 6. The CDR3 has 13 residues. The CDR3 sequence is CSVVTGGVETQYF. The CDR3 DNA reads TGCAGCGTTGTTACAGGGGGTGTGGAGACCCAGTACTTC.

The DNA for the CDR3 is TGCAGTGCTAGCCCCCGTGCTAGCAGTGAGCAGTTCTTC. Its protein is CSASPRASSEQFF. V usage is TRBV20-1 and J usage is TRBJ2-1; possibly TRBD2 for D (5 bases). Germline values: CDR1 DFQATT, CDR2 SNEGSKA (reference sequence). There are 13 residues in the CDR3. Between the trimmed V and J ends, which lost 3 bases and 9 bases, there was a span of 15 bases.

The V gene is TRBV12-5, the J gene TRBJ2-5; D might be TRBD2 (6 bases). Germline-derived CDR1 and CDR2 are LGHNT and FRNRAP. The V end lost 5 bases, the J end lost 5 bases, and 15 bases lay between the germline ends. This CDR3 contains 14 residues. CDR3 loop: CASGTGTPPETQYF. CDR3 coding DNA: TGTGCTAGTGGTACGGGGACTCCCCCTGAGACCCAGTACTTC.